This TCR beta chain appears in the sequencing data of a study of spatial heterogeneity in lung cancer. Study-wide findings and caveats: Higher tumor mutation counts went along with higher counts of expanded intratumoral alpha and beta TCRs.

Deletions cut 0 bases from V and 0 bases from J, with 18 bases between. This CDR3 spans 19 amino acids. Germline V gene lookup returns CDR1 SGHVS and CDR2 FQNEAQ. Regarding time point: sample taken at primary tumor resection. TCRdb called the 5' RACE reads again in MiXCR, with one record for every CDR3 protein. The repertoire holds approximately 2,500 distinct CDR3 sequences, with approximately 8% as singletons. This clonotype is termed medium-sized. Its antigen is still unknown. The sequencing used lung tumor tissue, collected at surgery. This chain uses TRBV7-8 with TRBJ2-1; TRBD1 is a possible D gene (6 bases). This TCR was sampled from a female donor with early-stage non-small cell lung cancer. The CDR3 spells CASSLARGFTKSSYNEQFF. CDR3 nucleotide sequence: TGTGCCAGCAGCTTAGCGAGGGGGTTTACAAAAAGCTCCTACAATGAGCAGTTCTTC.